This record concerns one T cell receptor (beta chain) sequence. There are 15 residues in the CDR3. CDR1 and CDR2 from the germline V gene are SGHDT and YYEEEE. Deletions cut 1 base from V and 4 bases from J, with 14 bases between. This entry belongs to a study of blood T cell repertoires in COVID-19. Clones were read by immunoSEQ multiplex PCR, and TCRdb kept only the in-frame ones, dropping some. This sample carries 200,000 to 250,000 clones, 83% of them seen once, and the ten largest clones take around 4.6%. This clonotype was sampled from a woman aged 45-60 years who had been exposed to COVID-19. Sequenced: PBMCs or T cells enriched from blood (not recorded which). The J gene is TRBJ1-2, the V gene TRBV5-6, with D possibly matching TRBD1 (6 bases). The CDR3 nucleotides read TGTGCCAGCAGCTTGTACCAGGGGAAAGGCTATGGCTACACCTTC. As protein: CASSLYQGKGYGYTF.